Below, 3 T cell receptor beta chains from the same sample are listed, as sequenced in a study of molecular identifiers for immune sequencing clone quantification. MiXCR was run by TCRdb on the PCR reads, yielding one entry per CDR3 protein. The data show over 300,000 distinct CDR3 sequences, about 22% seen once. The sequencing sample was made of naive CD8+ T cells from blood, with Jurkat cell RNA spiked in. The subset is: FACS-sorted CD8+CD4-CCR7+CD45RA+ naive T cells. These receptor sequences come from a human donor in good health. Some libraries in this study had Jurkat cell RNA spiked in.

This clonotype was found a few times. The chain recombines TRBV9 with TRBJ2-4; 10 bases fit TRBD1. Per germline, CDR1 SGDLS and CDR2 YYNGEE. After removal of 4 bases from V and 6 bases from J, the junction contained 19 bases not matched to a gene. The CDR3 is 19 amino acids. The CDR3 reads CASSPVAPGQGFEGNIQYF. DNA of the CDR3: TGTGCCAGCAGCCCCGTGGCGCCGGGACAGGGGTTCGAGGGAAACATTCAGTACTTC.

The chain uses TRBV4-1 and TRBJ2-3; 10 bases are a match to TRBD2. Trimming at V came to 5 bases and at J to 2 bases, leaving 7 bases not matched to a gene. CDR1 MGHRA and CDR2 YSYEKL come from the germline V gene. The CDR3 has 16 residues. The CDR3 sequence: CASSEMLAGDTDTQYF. The CDR3 region has the DNA TGCGCCAGCAGCGAAATGCTAGCGGGGGACACAGATACGCAGTATTTT.

This clonotype was observed once. One junction end does not reproduce the germline sequence, and a read error may be involved. The J gene is TRBJ1-4, the V gene TRBV5-1; D perhaps matches TRBD1 (5 bases). CDR3 length equals 13 residues. CDR1 SGHRS and CDR2 YFSETQ come from the germline V gene. CDR3 in amino acids: CASSLGDSEKLSF. CDR3 DNA: TGCGCCAGCAGCTTGGGCGACAGTGAAAAACTGTCTTTT.